The T cell receptor (beta chain) described here comes from a study of CD8+ T cells in alopecia areata (dated by TCRdb to between 2017 and 2018). Context from the whole study: The treated patients took part in an open-label pilot trial in which moderate-to-severe alopecia areata was treated with oral tofacitinib at 5 to 10 mg twice daily. In humans, TCRbeta sequencing was performed on scalp tissue and on sorted CD4+ and CD8+ peripheral blood T cells from healthy controls and from patients with patchy or totalis/universalis alopecia areata. Scalp clonality was compared across normal scalp (n=4), patchy alopecia areata scalp (n=8), and alopecia totalis/universalis scalp (n=8). The study used high-throughput TCRbeta sequencing to examine T cell clonal expansion in alopecia areata, in both the C3H/HeJ mouse model and human patients. Biopsies were taken from tofacitinib-treated patients at baseline and at 4 and 24 weeks of treatment, and a later scalp biopsy was taken in several of the tofacitinib-treated patients. Patients stayed on tofacitinib for 6 to 18 months and then had 6 months of follow-up off drug so that delayed response and recurrence could be assessed. Disease severity in treated patients was measured with the SALT score, which quantifies the percentage of affected scalp surface area. immunoSEQ multiplex PCR using 35 Vbeta forward primers and 13 Jbeta reverse primers was used to amplify TCRbeta CDR3 regions. RNA was extracted with the PAXgene miRNA kit for fixed scalp, the miRNeasy kit for PBMCs, and the RNeasy kit for mouse skin.

The full study reports these points: Compared with normal scalp, lesional scalp, particularly in alopecia totalis/universalis, had higher clonality and more expanded CD8+ clones, which suggests antigenic drive. Because the treated cohort was small and had just a single nonresponder, larger studies are needed to establish links between baseline CD8+ expansion and response. Unlike mouse skin, where gammadelta T cells dominate, normal human skin contains resident alphabeta T cells that get sequenced too, which complicates analysis of the scalp TCR repertoire. Many expanded lesional clones were found to persist in scalp and blood during tofacitinib treatment, and relapse after treatment cessation may be partly explained by this persistence. Compared with mice, TCR sequences shared between patients were less clear, possibly partly because of HLA diversity across the patient population. Tofacitinib significantly lowered scalp clonality and the number of expanded CD8+ clones among the top 100 scalp clones.

A remark on this clone: Its antigen is still unknown. No much larger clone exists at a distance of one base, and base qualities are not known.

The library was produced with the immunoSEQ multiplex PCR assay. For TCR sequencing, RNA was extracted from every sample and reverse transcribed into cDNA to serve as template. First-strand cDNA was synthesized with SuperScript III using a 2:1 mix of oligo-dT and random hexamers. Amplification bias was assessed with a synthetic immune receptor repertoire, and residual bias was removed computationally. In the paper's pipeline: After raw reads were preprocessed to remove errors, the CDR3 was defined following IMGT conventions as running from the conserved cysteine to phenylalanine. Clonality was computed as 1 minus the Shannon entropy, with the entropy normalized by log2 of the number of productive unique TCRs. Scalp TCRbeta sequences were cross-referenced with sorted blood CD4 and CD8 repertoires so that the CD4 or CD8 identity of scalp clones could be inferred. What TCRdb holds here is the immuneACCESS table cut down to in-frame rearrangements. Part of the clones is not present; checked against another copy, under half of the missing clones reflect an unresolved V gene, and the others are unexplained. The V and J calls and clone size are taken from that table; D and trimming were inferred from the DNA. In this sample the table shows about 190,000 clones, roughly 53% of which occur a single time. The ten largest clones capture over 9.5% of the sample.

CDR1 SQVTM and CDR2 ANQGSEA were looked up in the germline V gene. Cut back by 4 bases and 9 bases, the V and J ends lie 7 bases apart. The CDR3 starts with the cysteine, ends with the phenylalanine, and has 10 residues. Only the CDR3 DNA stays, 30 bases, in frame from base 1. This sample's time point label indicates: 24 weeks on oral tofacitinib. The treatment or condition label, as the study defines it: oral pan-JAK inhibitor, 5-10 mg twice daily. Lesional scalp punch biopsies and peripheral blood were collected from alopecia areata patients. PBMCs were isolated by density centrifugation and stained for CD3, CD4 and CD8, after which CD4+ and CD8+ T cells were sorted on a FACSAria.

Sequencing used CD8+ T cells sorted from blood, obtained at week 24, from a patient treated with tofacitinib. The sequence derives from a human donor with alopecia areata. This chain is built from TRBV29-1 and TRBJ2-1, and TRBD1 may be the D gene, going by 5 matching bases. Here is the DNA: TGCAGCGTTGTGGGGCTTGAGCAGTTCTTC. Its amino acids are CSVVGLEQFF.